This T cell receptor (beta chain) was profiled in a study of T cell responses to AZD1222 COVID-19 vaccine (dated by TCRdb to about 2021). Broadly, across the study: A total of around 240 trial participants underwent TCR sequencing, of whom 207 had received two doses of AZD1222 and some 25 had received two doses of the MenACWY control vaccine. Trial participants were enrolled into age subgroups of 18-55, 56-69 and 70-plus years, which contained about 160, 30 and 59 TCR-sequenced participants, respectively. Overall study results and their limits: Because no day 14 peak-response samples were available, the repertoires could be characterized only after the peak T cell response. In the small 56-69-year group, the increase in depth fell short of significance, most likely because of low power. A significant rise in spike-specific TCR breadth and depth was observed after two AZD1222 doses relative to day 0 and relative to MenACWY recipients. Reportedly, close to half of the unique spike-specific TCRs recognized epitopes lying outside the regions that are mutated in the B.1.351 and B.1.1.7 variants. Conclusions about previously exposed vaccinees are limited, since just 5 or 6 AZD1222 recipients were seropositive for SARS-CoV-2 at baseline. CD4 TCRs associated with the vaccine covered the entire spike protein, and the dominant responses were in regions 160-218 and 743-854. Participants were mostly white British, with more females than males. The authors suggested clonal diversity may have been underestimated.

As encoded in the germline V gene, CDR1 is SGDLS while CDR2 is YYNGEE. Unmatched junction bases come to 4, with V trimmed by 4 bases and J by 2 bases. From its cysteine to its phenylalanine, the CDR3 spans 14 amino acids. This entry keeps only the CDR3 DNA: 42 bases, framed from base 1. The table lists this clone with a few counts. What antigen it recognizes has not been identified. Per-base quality was not reported, and no clone a single base away is much larger than it. Interpreted using the paper, the time point label stands for: about 28 days (+/-7) after the second vaccine dose. Because spike-specific TCR depth and breadth did not differ between the two schedules, AZD1222 recipients who got a second dose at roughly 4 weeks were pooled with those who got a second dose at roughly 12 weeks. Samples from vaccinated people were obtained from the UK trials COV001 and COV002, which included a single-blind randomized controlled phase 2/3 trial of AZD1222 (ChAdOx1 nCoV-19) in healthy adults. For TCRbeta chain sequencing, PBMC samples were collected from trial participants at day 0 and at day 28 after the second dose.

The CDR3 regions of human TCRbeta chains were analyzed by immunosequencing. The authors' pipeline ran thus. TCRs in the repertoires were matched against a reference library of SARS-CoV-2-specific TCRs that had been generated with the MIRA antigen-specificity platform. Breadth was defined as the fraction of unique TCRs that were SARS-CoV-2-associated, and depth was defined as the fraction of total T cells that were SARS-CoV-2-associated. Using the MIRA data, every spike-specific TCR was mapped to the spike region that the TCR reacted to and assigned to either a CD4 or a CD8 class. Log10-transformed breadth and depth values were compared by one-way ANOVA with Sidak's multiple comparisons tests. This is the immuneACCESS table as TCRdb keeps it, with only in-frame sequences that have V and J called. A part of the clones is gone; compared with another copy, unresolved V genes explain less than half, and the rest is unexplained. For V, J and clone size, that table is used; D and trimming come from the DNA. The sample table lists around 60,000 clones, around 80% of them with a count of one. The ten top clones hold 26% of the sample.

The TCR sequence derives from an adult who received the AZD1222 COVID-19 vaccine. The sample here was peripheral blood, taken 28 days after the second AZD1222 dose. The V and J genes are TRBV9 and TRBJ2-7; TRBD1 agrees with 9 junctional bases. The CDR3 region: CASSSGQGAYEQYF. The nucleotides are TGTGCCAGCAGCTCGGGACAGGGCGCCTACGAGCAGTACTTC.